These T cell receptor beta chains were read from a single sample in a study of T-cell memory formation after mild COVID-19. TCRdb reprocessed the 5' RACE reads via MiXCR and lists one record per CDR3 protein. The data show about 440,000 distinct CDR3 sequences, 20% seen once. The sequenced sample was PBMCs or a T cell subset sorted from them (not recorded which). Every receptor here comes from an adult woman who had mild COVID-19 (a few samples of this study predate the infection). Cell type and time point are not known. Each CDR3 is given with its conserved first and last residue. The order of the fields is J gene, V gene, clone size, D gene, CDR3 DNA, CDR3 protein. A D gene is named only where the DNA matches it firmly. Clone size is stated in some rows and not others, as once, few, many or a class when expanded.

>TRBJ2-1|TRBV9|.|TRBD2
TGTGCCAGCAGCGTAGCCGCCTCCGGGACTAGTGGCTACAATGAGCAGTTCTTC
CASSVAASGTSGYNEQFF
>TRBJ1-1|TRBV29-1|.|.
TGCAGCGTTGAATTGGTCTCCGAAGCTTTCTTT
CSVELVSEAFF
>TRBJ1-5|TRBV27|.|.
TGTGCCAGCAGCCCGACAGATTATAGCAATCAGCCCCAGCATTTT
CASSPTDYSNQPQHF
>TRBJ2-7|TRBV9|few|TRBD1
TGTGCCAGCAGCCCCGACAGGGCGCAGTGGGAGCAGTACTTC
CASSPDRAQWEQYF
>TRBJ1-5|TRBV5-5|few|TRBD1
TGTGCCAGCAGCTTGTTGGGACAGGGGGGGTCCAATCAGCCCCAGCATTTT
CASSLLGQGGSNQPQHF
>TRBJ2-5|TRBV7-9|.|.
TGTGCCAGCAGTCCTAGCGGAGGGGGCGTGGAGACCCAGTACTTC
CASSPSGGGVETQYF
>TRBJ2-1|TRBV29-1|.|TRBD1
TGCAGCGGAACAGGGGGATCGGGCAATGAGCAGTTCTTC
CSGTGGSGNEQFF
>TRBJ2-7|TRBV20-1|few|.
TGCAGTGCTAGAGGTATCCAGGGGATGTACGAGCAGTACTTC
CSARGIQGMYEQYF
>TRBJ1-2|TRBV29-1|few|.
TGCAGCGTTGAAGACAGGACCTCTGGCTACACCTTC
CSVEDRTSGYTF
>TRBJ1-2|TRBV4-1|.|.
TGCGCCAGCAGCCTTCGGGGATACGATGGCTACACCTTC
CASSLRGYDGYTF
>TRBJ2-3|TRBV10-3|.|TRBD2
TGTGCCATCACCGACTCGGGACTAGCGGGGATAGATACGCAGTATTTT
CAITDSGLAGIDTQYF
>TRBJ1-1|TRBV6-2/TRBV6-3|.|.
TGTGCCAGCAGTTACGAGGGGAGTACTGAAGCTTTCTTT
CASSYEGSTEAFF
>TRBJ2-7|TRBV30|.|TRBD2
TGTGCCTGGAGTGCAGGACTAGCGGGATATGAGCAGTACTTC
CAWSAGLAGYEQYF
>TRBJ2-3|TRBV5-1|.|.
TGCGCCAGCAGCTTTTCGAGCGGAGGCCTCACAGATACGCAGTATTTT
CASSFSSGGLTDTQYF
>TRBJ2-2|TRBV5-4|.|.
TGTGCCAGCAGCGGGACACCGAACACCGGGGAGCTGTTTTTT
CASSGTPNTGELFF
>TRBJ2-5|TRBV3-1|few|.
TGTGCCAGCAGCCAAGATCTTAAGCCAGAGACCCAGTACTTC
CASSQDLKPETQYF
>TRBJ2-5|TRBV7-9|many|TRBD2
TGTGCCAGCAGCTTACTAGCGGGAGGCAAGGAGACCCAGTACTTC
CASSLLAGGKETQYF
>TRBJ1-2|TRBV27|.|TRBD1
TGTGCCAGCAGTTTATCCCCCCGGGACAGGGGGCGATTAGATGGCTACACCTTC
CASSLSPRDRGRLDGYTF
>TRBJ1-1|TRBV5-1|.|TRBD1
TGCGCCAGCAGACGGACAGGGATGGGGAACACTGAAGCTTTCTTT
CASRRTGMGNTEAFF
>TRBJ2-1|TRBV12-3/TRBV12-4|few|TRBD2
TGTGCCAGCAGGATAGCGGGCTATGAGCAGTTCTTC
CASRIAGYEQFF
>TRBJ1-2|TRBV11-2|.|.
TGTGCCAGCACCCCCTCGGGGGGTAACTATGGCTACACCTTC
CASTPSGGNYGYTF
>TRBJ1-3|TRBV12-3/TRBV12-4|few|.
TGTGCCAGCAGCAGGCGCTCTGGAAACACCATATATTTT
CASSRRSGNTIYF
>TRBJ1-2|TRBV29-1|few|.
TGCAGCGTTGGAGGACAGCAGAATAACTATGGCTACACCTTC
CSVGGQQNNYGYTF
>TRBJ2-1|TRBV7-8|.|TRBD2
TGTGCCAGCAGACCCCGGGGGGTCGCTGGAAATGAGCAGTTCTTC
CASRPRGVAGNEQFF
>TRBJ1-5|TRBV9|few|.
TGTGCCAGCAGCGTAGACGCTAATCAGCCCCAGCATTTT
CASSVDANQPQHF
>TRBJ1-2|TRBV7-8|.|.
TGTGCCAGCAGCCCCACCGGACGGAGGGCCAGTGGCTACACCTTC
CASSPTGRRASGYTF
>TRBJ2-1|TRBV2|few|TRBD2
TGTGCCAGCAGTGCCAGACTAGCGGGGTTAAATGAGCAGTTCTTC
CASSARLAGLNEQFF
>TRBJ1-2|TRBV18|.|.
TGTGCCAGCTCACCACAGGGATACTATGGCTACACCTTC
CASSPQGYYGYTF
>TRBJ1-2|TRBV12-3/TRBV12-4|.|.
TGTGCCAGCAGTTTGGGGTGGAGGGACTCAGGGGGCTACACCTTC
CASSLGWRDSGGYTF
>TRBJ2-1|TRBV11-2|many|.
TGTGCCAGCAGCCAAGTGGGGGGATTCGTCGATGAGCAGTTCTTC
CASSQVGGFVDEQFF
>TRBJ2-7|TRBV5-1|.|.
TGCGCCAGCAGCTTCGCCGTGGGAGAGACCTACGAGCAGTACTTC
CASSFAVGETYEQYF
>TRBJ1-1|TRBV20-1|.|.
TGCAGTGCTAGAAGGGACACGAACACTGAAGCTTTCTTT
CSARRDTNTEAFF
>TRBJ2-7|TRBV12-3/TRBV12-4|.|.
TGTGCCAGCAGTTCGAACAGGGATCGGACCTACGAGCAGTACTTC
CASSSNRDRTYEQYF
>TRBJ2-3|TRBV24-1|few|.
TGTGCCACCAGTGACCCAACTCGAGACGGGGACCCGACGCAGTATTTT
CATSDPTRDGDPTQYF
>TRBJ2-1|TRBV24-1|.|.
TGTGCCGTCGGCCGGGTTTCCTACAATGAGCAGTTCTTC
CAVGRVSYNEQFF
>TRBJ1-6|TRBV5-1|few|.
TGCGCCAGCAGCTCCTTGGGATCCGAAGGATCACCCCTCCACTTT
CASSSLGSEGSPLHF
>TRBJ1-2|TRBV29-1|few|.
TGCAGCGTTGGCCAGCGTAACTATGGCTACACCTTC
CSVGQRNYGYTF
>TRBJ1-6|TRBV3-1|few|TRBD1
TGTGCCAGCAGCCAAGGCCCCGGGACAGGGAGTTCACCCCTCCACTTT
CASSQGPGTGSSPLHF